These 6 T cell receptor beta chains were all obtained from the same sample, sequenced in a study of T cells in Graves' hyperthyroidism and ophthalmopathy. RNA transcripts yielded amplified TCR beta CDR3 regions. HTBI primers were the set used in a first-round RT-PCR of the TCR CDR3. TCRdb passed the multiplex PCR reads through MiXCR, listing each CDR3 protein once. This table holds fewer than 450,000 distinct CDR3 sequences, about 14% found once. Sequencing was done on a sample of blood. These receptors originate from a man aged 50-60 years with Graves' ophthalmopathy.

At least ten counts were recorded for this clonotype. CDR3 DNA: TGTGCCAGCTCACCAACAGGGCCTGAAGCTTTCTTT. It translates to CASSPTGPEAFF. The chain couples TRBV18 to TRBJ1-1; D is perhaps TRBD1 (6 bases). The length of the CDR3 is 12 residues. V lost 2 bases and J 6 bases, leaving 7 bases between the germline ends. Germline lookup yields CDR1 KGHSH and CDR2 LQKENI.

Many counts were recorded for this clonotype. The CDR3 nucleotides are TGTGCCATCAGTGACGTGGGGACAGGCTTCCAAGGTTATGGCTACACCTTC. This codes for CAISDVGTGFQGYGYTF. The chain uses TRBV10-3 and TRBJ1-2; TRBD1 matches 8 bases. V shed 3 bases, J shed 5 bases, and the junction held 14 bases outside the gene matches. The length of the CDR3 is 17 residues. Germline V lookup: CDR1 ENHRY, CDR2 SYGVKD.

CDR3 loop: CASSSNEFNEKLFF. The CDR3, as DNA: TGTGCCAGCAGCTCGAACGAATTTAATGAAAAACTGTTTTTT. The chain recombines TRBV5-6 with TRBJ1-4; D unresolved. V dropped 3 bases and J dropped 4 bases, with 10 bases sitting between them. CDR1 is SGHDT, CDR2 YYEEEE, per germline. The CDR3 extends over 14 amino acids.

There are many counts of this clonotype. This chain links TRBV30 with TRBJ2-5, with D hard to call. CDR1 and CDR2 (germline): GTSNPN, SVGIG (reference sequence). The CDR3 spans 12 residues. The V and J ends lost 1 base and 5 bases respectively, with 8 bases between them. The CDR3 region is CAWSGTSETQYF. In nucleotides, the CDR3 is TGTGCCTGGAGTGGAACCTCCGAGACCCAGTACTTC.

The chain carries TRBV10-2 and TRBJ2-6; TRBD2 agrees at 15 bases. Germline V gene sequence: CDR1 WSHSY, CDR2 SAAADI. The CDR3 has 19 residues. Trimming cost V 3 bases and J 3 bases; bases outside gene matches: 6. This chain's CDR3 is CASSDGLAGGLFGANVLTF. In DNA form, the CDR3 reads TGCGCCAGCAGTGACGGACTAGCGGGAGGGCTTTTTGGGGCCAACGTCCTGACTTTC.

This clonotype came up many times. The V gene is TRBV30, the J gene TRBJ2-1; possibly TRBD2 for D (6 bases). CDR3 length equals 15 residues. Trimming pared 1 base from V and 11 bases from J, leaving 21 bases between. The germline V gene encodes CDR1 GTSNPN and CDR2 SVGIG (reference sequence). CDR3 loop: CAWSEGASDSYQQFF. CDR3 DNA: TGTGCCTGGAGTGAAGGGGCTAGCGACAGCTATCAGCAGTTCTTC.